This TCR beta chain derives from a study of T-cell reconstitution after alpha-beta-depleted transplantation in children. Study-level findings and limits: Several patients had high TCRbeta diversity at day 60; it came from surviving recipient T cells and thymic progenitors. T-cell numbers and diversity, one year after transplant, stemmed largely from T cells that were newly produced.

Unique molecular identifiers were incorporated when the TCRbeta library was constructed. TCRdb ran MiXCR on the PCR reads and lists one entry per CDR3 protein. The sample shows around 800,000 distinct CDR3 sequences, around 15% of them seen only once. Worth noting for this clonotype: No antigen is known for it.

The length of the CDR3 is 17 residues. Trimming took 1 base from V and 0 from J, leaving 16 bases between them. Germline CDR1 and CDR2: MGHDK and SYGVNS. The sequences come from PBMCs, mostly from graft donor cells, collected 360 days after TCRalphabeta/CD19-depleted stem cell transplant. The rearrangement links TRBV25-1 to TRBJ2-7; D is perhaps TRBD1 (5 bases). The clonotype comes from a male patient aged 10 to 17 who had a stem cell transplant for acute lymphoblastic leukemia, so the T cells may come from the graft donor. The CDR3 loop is CASSEFKPRVASYEQYF. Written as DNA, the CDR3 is TGTGCCAGCAGTGAATTTAAGCCCAGGGTAGCCTCCTACGAGCAGTACTTC.